This T cell receptor beta chain was captured by sequencing in a study of shared clonotypes between healthy human individuals. Study overall: Donors consisted of a couple of women and three men between 18 and 49.

General study findings and limits: A limitation of the genetic and exposure-history diversity represented arose from few donors. Larger estimated richness was generally recorded for naive subsets relative to memory subsets. Incompleteness in sorted-subset sequencing, despite large depth, was shown by rarefaction.

Using immunoSEQ multiplex PCR, the repertoire was profiled, and TCRdb retains in-frame clones only, with some absent. Here the sample spans roughly 1,500,000 clones, 95% to 99% being singletons. To note about this clone: Its matching antigen is unknown.

This CDR3 region has 16 residues. V shed 0 bases and J 1 base; nucleotides not matched to a gene: 4. Germline V gives CDR1 SGDLS, CDR2 YYNGEE. The rearrangement joins TRBV9 to TRBJ2-7; 10 bases fit TRBD1. The sequenced sample was naive CD4+ T cells sorted from blood. The subset: CD45RA+ positively selected. The clonotype originates from a man aged 25 to 45 in good health. The CDR3, as DNA: TGTGCCAGCAGCGTAGGTCAGGGACAGGGGTCCTACGAGCAGTACTTC. Translation: CASSVGQGQGSYEQYF.